This T cell receptor (beta chain) was captured by sequencing in a study of T cells expressing NK-cell markers. In the study overall: It was sorted CD3+CD56+NKG2C+, CD3+CD56+NKG2C- and CD3+CD56-NKG2C+ T cells that supplied the TCR beta repertoires. Points from the study as a whole: Dominant NKG2C+ clonotypes in roughly 6 donors made up roughly 1.0-7.0% of CD8+ T cells.

TCRdb reprocessed the 5' RACE reads and stores each CDR3 protein as one record, lacking DNA. The sample totals about 410,000 distinct CDR3 sequences. Turning to this clonotype: Its antigen remains unknown.

CDR3 length: 16 amino acids. This TCR came from a woman in her fifties or sixties in good health. The gene calls are TRBV12-3 or TRBV12-4 and TRBJ1-3; TCRdb names TRBD1, which stays unverified in the absence of DNA. Specimen: blood T cells: a sorted CD56 or NKG2C T cell subset, CD4+ or CD8+ T cells, or bulk PBMC T cells (not recorded which). The CDR3 protein is CASGLGQLYSGNTIYF.